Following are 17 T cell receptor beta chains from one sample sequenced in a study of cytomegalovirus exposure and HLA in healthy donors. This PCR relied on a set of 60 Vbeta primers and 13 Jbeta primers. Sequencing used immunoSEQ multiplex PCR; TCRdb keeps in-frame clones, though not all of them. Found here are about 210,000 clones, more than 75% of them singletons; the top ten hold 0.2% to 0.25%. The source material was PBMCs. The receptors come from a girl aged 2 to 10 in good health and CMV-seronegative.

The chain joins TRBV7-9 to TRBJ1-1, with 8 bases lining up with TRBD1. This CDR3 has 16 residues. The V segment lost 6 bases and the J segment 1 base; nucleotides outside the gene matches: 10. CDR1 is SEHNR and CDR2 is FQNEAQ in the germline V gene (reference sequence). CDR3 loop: CASSLSQGAGNTEAFF. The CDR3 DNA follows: TGTGCCAGCAGTTTGTCCCAGGGGGCGGGGAACACTGAAGCTTTCTTT.

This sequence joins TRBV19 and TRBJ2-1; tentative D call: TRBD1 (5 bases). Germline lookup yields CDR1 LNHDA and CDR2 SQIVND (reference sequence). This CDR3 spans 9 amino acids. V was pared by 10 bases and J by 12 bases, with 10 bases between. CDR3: CANPRVQFF. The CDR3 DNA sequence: TGTGCCAACCCCAGGGTGCAGTTCTTC.

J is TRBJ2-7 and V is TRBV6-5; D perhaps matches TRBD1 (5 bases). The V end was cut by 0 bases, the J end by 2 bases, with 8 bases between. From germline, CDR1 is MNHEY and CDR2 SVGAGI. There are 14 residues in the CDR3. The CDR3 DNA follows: TGTGCCAGCAGTTACTCTAGGGGTCCCTACGAGCAGTACTTC. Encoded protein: CASSYSRGPYEQYF.

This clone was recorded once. The DNA of the CDR3 is TGTGCCAGTAGTATAGGGACAGGGACCACTGAAGCTTTCTTT. Protein: CASSIGTGTTEAFF. V gene TRBV19 combines with J gene TRBJ1-1, with 8 nucleotides matching TRBD1. Germline CDR1 and CDR2: LNHDA and SQIVND (reference sequence). The CDR3 consists of 14 residues. V lost 1 base to trimming and J lost 4 bases; unmatched junction nucleotides: 2.

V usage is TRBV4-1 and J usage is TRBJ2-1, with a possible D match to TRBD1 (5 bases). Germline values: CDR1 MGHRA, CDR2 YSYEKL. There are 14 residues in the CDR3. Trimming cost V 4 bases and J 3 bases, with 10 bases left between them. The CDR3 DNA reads TGCGCCAGCAGCCTACAGGTTATCTACAATGAGCAGTTCTTC. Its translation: CASSLQVIYNEQFF.

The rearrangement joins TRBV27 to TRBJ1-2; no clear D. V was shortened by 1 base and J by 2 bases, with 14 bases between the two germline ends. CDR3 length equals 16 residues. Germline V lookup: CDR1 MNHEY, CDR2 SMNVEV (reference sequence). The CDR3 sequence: CASSLLLGRRNYGYTF. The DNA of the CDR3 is TGTGCCAGCAGTTTATTGTTGGGCAGAAGAAACTATGGCTACACCTTC.

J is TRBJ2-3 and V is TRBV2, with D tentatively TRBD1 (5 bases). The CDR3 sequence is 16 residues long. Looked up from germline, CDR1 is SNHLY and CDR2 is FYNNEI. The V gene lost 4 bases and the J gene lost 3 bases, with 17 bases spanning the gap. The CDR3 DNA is TGTGCCAGCAGTGGCAGGGCACCCTTTGGGACAGATACGCAGTATTTT. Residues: CASSGRAPFGTDTQYF.

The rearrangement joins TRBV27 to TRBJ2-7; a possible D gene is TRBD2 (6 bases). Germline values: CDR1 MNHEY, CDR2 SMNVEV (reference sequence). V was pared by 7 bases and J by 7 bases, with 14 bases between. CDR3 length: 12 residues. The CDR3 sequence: CASIGGLEEQYF. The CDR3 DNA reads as TGTGCCAGCATTGGAGGGCTGGAGGAGCAGTACTTC.

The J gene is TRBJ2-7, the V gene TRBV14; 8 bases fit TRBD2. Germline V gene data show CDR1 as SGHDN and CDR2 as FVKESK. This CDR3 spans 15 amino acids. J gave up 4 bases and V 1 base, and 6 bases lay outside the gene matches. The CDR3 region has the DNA TGTGCCAGCAGCCAAGGCTTAGCGGGATTGTACGAGCAGTACTTC. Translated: CASSQGLAGLYEQYF.

The chain's CDR3 is CASSWTGGNYGYTF. Written as DNA, the CDR3 is TGTGCCAGCAGTTGGACAGGGGGTAACTATGGCTACACCTTC. V usage is TRBV7-9 and J usage is TRBJ1-2; the match to TRBD1 covers 10 bases. The CDR3 loop spans 14 amino acids. Trimming removed 6 bases from V and 1 base from J; junction bases left unmatched: 2. Germline CDR1 is SEHNR and CDR2 is FQNEAQ (reference sequence).

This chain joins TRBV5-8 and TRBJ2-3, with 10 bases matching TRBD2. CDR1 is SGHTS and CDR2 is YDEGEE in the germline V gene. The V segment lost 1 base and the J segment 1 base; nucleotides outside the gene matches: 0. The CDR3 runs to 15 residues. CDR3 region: CASSLTSGGTDTQYF. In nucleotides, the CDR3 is TGTGCCAGCAGCTTGACTAGCGGGGGCACAGATACGCAGTATTTT.

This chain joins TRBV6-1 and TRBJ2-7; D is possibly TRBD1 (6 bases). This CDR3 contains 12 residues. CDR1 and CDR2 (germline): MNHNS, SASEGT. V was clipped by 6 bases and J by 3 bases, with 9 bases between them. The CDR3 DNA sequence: TGTGCCAGCAGGGGACAATTCTACGAGCAGTACTTC. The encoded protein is CASRGQFYEQYF.

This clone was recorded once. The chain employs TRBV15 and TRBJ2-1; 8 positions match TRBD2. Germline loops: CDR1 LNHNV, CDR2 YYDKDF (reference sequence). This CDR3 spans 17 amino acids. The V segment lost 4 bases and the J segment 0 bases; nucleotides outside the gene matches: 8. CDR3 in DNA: TGTGCCACCAGCACGGCCGGGGGGGCCCTCTCCTACAATGAGCAGTTCTTC. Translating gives CATSTAGGALSYNEQFF.

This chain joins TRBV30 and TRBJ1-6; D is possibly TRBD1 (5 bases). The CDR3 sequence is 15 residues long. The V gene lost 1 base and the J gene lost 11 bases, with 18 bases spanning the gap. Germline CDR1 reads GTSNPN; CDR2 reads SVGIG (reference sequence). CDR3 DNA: TGTGCCTGGAGTGGGCCCGACGGGGGTGGGCCACCCCTCCACTTT. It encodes CAWSGPDGGGPPLHF. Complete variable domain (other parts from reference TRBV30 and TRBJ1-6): SQTIHQWPATLVQPVGSPLSLECTVEGTSNPNLYWYRQAAGRGLQLLFYSVGIGQISSEVPQNLSASRPQDRQFILSSKKLLLSDSGFYLCAWSGPDGGGPPLHFGNGTRLTVT.

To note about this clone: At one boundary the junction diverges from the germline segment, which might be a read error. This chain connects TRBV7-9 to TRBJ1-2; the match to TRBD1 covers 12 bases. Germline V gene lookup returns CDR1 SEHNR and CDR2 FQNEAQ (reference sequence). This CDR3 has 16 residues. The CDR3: CSSSRDRGPPNYGYTF. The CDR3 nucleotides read TGTTCCAGCAGCCGGGACAGGGGGCCCCCTAACTATGGCTACACCTTC.

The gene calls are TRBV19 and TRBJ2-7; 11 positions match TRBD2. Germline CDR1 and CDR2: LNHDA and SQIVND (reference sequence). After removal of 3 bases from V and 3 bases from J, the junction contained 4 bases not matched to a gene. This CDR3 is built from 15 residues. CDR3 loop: CASSMPGTSGYEQYF. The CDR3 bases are TGTGCCAGTAGTATGCCCGGGACTAGCGGCTACGAGCAGTACTTC.

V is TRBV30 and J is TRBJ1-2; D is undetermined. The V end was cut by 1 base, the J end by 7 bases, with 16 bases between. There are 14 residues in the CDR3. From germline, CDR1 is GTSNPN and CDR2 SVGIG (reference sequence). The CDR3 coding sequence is TGTGCCTGGAGTGGTTTCGGAGGGTTTGGTGGCTACACCTTC. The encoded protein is CAWSGFGGFGGYTF.